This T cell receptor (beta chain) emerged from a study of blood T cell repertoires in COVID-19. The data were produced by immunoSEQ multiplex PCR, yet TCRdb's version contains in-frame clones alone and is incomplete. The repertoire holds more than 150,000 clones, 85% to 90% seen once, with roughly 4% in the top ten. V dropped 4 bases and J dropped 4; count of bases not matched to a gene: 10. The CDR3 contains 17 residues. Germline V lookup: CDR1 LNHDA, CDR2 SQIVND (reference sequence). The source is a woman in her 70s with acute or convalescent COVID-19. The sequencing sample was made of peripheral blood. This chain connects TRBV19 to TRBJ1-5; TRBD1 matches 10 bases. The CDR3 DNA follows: TGTGCCAGTAGTAGGGGGCTAGACAGGGGGCAAAATCAGCCCCAGCATTTT. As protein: CASSRGLDRGQNQPQHF.